Sequencing of this TCR beta chain was carried out in a study of blood T cells in healthy people across ages. Next came a second PCR, run for about 6 to 11 cycles, which used a sample-barcoded 5' primer along with a J-beta primer mix. TCRdb recomputed calls from the 5' RACE reads with MiXCR, one row per CDR3 protein. The repertoire has 650,000 to 1,000,000 distinct CDR3 sequences, about 34% of them found once; the top ten carry 10% to 15%. Donation came from healthy Caucasian individuals in Russia who were aged roughly 6 to 95. Isolation per sample recovered at least 6.5 million PBMCs. The receptor was isolated from a man between 18 and 29 years old in good health. What was sequenced was blood.

The CDR3 spells CASSGDSQKTQYF. CDR3 DNA: TGCGCCAGCAGTGGGGACAGTCAAAAGACCCAGTACTTC. The chain uses TRBV5-1 and TRBJ2-5; 7 bases fit TRBD1. With 5 bases clipped from V and 6 bases from J, the junction kept 7 bases outside the gene matches. The CDR3 length is 13 residues. Germline-derived CDR1 and CDR2 are SGHRS and YFSETQ.